This entry lists 25 T cell receptor beta chains sequenced from one sample in a study of read filtering for tumor transcriptome and immune sequencing. This library used roughly 430 ng RNA and molecular barcoded adaptors spanning alpha/delta and beta/gamma chains. From the reads, TCRdb called clonotypes with MiXCR, one entry per CDR3 protein. Among about 86,000 distinct CDR3 sequences listed, around an eighth were seen once. Sequenced material: a population of CD138-negative cells sorted from bone marrow. Every receptor here comes from a donor at least 40 years old with multiple myeloma.

In its sample, this clonotype was seen many times. The chain links TRBV3-1 to TRBJ2-2; no clear D gene. The CDR3 consists of 14 residues. Germline CDR1 is LGHDT and CDR2 is YNNKEL (reference sequence). The V end was cut by 1 base, the J end by 2 bases, with 5 bases between. In DNA form, the CDR3 reads TGTGCCAGCAGCCAAGCAGCAAACACCGGGGAGCTGTTTTTT. This translates into CASSQAANTGELFF.

The count of this clonotype is one. Because it lacks the conserved phenylalanine or tryptophan at the end, this CDR3 is likely a read error. Because the CDR3's place on the DNA is in doubt, the DNA is left out and the CDR3 is given as listed by TCRdb. V usage is TRBV19 and J usage is TRBJ2-1; the table's D gene call, TRBD1, was not cross checked with the DNA. Termini included, the CDR3 measures 16 amino acids. The germline CDR1 and CDR2 sequences are LNHDA and SQIVND (reference sequence). The CDR3 sequence is CASTRDEGFSGREQIY.

This clonotype was observed at least ten times. This chain joins TRBV28 and TRBJ2-1, with 8 bases that match TRBD2. Germline assignment: CDR1 MDHEN and CDR2 SYDVKM. The CDR3 loop spans 21 amino acids. Trimming cost V 3 bases and J 2 bases; bases outside gene matches: 21. The CDR3 DNA sequence: TGTGCCAGCAGTTTCGCCCCACGTTCGGGGGGGCGTATCATCGCCTACAATGAGCAGTTCTTC. Encoded protein: CASSFAPRSGGRIIAYNEQFF.

This clonotype was seen a handful of times. The V and J genes are TRBV5-1 and TRBJ2-7; perhaps TRBD1 as D (6 bases). The CDR3 is made up of 16 amino acids. Germline V gene data show CDR1 as SGHRS and CDR2 as YFSETQ. Deletions cut 0 bases from V and 1 base from J, with 14 bases between. CDR3 sequence reads: CASSLEGVGKSYEQYF. The CDR3 DNA sequence: TGCGCCAGCAGCTTGGAGGGGGTTGGAAAGTCCTACGAGCAGTACTTC.

This clonotype showed up many times. The rearrangement joins TRBV7-9 to TRBJ1-1; no definite D call. The CDR3 is 11 amino acids. Germline V gives CDR1 SEHNR, CDR2 FQNEAQ (reference sequence). Trimming removed 5 bases from V and 11 bases from J, with 12 bases in between. CDR3 bases: TGTGCCAGCAGCACAGTTCTAGGCGCTTTCTTT. Amino acids: CASSTVLGAFF.

V gene TRBV5-1 combines with J gene TRBJ2-1; no clear D gene. This CDR3 comprises 15 residues. The germline gives CDR1 SGHRS, CDR2 YFSETQ. V lost 5 bases and J lost 0, with 12 bases in between. CDR3: CASSYGASSYNEQFF. The DNA for the CDR3 is TGCGCCAGCAGTTACGGAGCTAGCTCCTACAATGAGCAGTTCTTC.

The sample holds many counts of this clonotype. The CDR3 coding sequence is TGTGCCAGCAGCCAAGTTTGGGCAGAGCAGTTCTTC. This gives the protein CASSQVWAEQFF. This chain connects TRBV14 to TRBJ2-1, with D hard to call. Trimming shortened V by 1 base and J by 10 bases, and 8 bases separated the two germline ends. This CDR3 contains 12 residues. The germline gives CDR1 SGHDN, CDR2 FVKESK.

This clonotype was counted ten times or more. The CDR3 loop reads CSVDKGGPTGELFF. Here the CDR3 DNA reads TGCAGCGTTGATAAGGGAGGCCCGACCGGGGAGCTGTTTTTT. The chain is built from TRBV29-1 and TRBJ2-2; D possibly corresponds to TRBD2 (6 bases). Per the germline V gene, CDR1 is SQVTM and CDR2 is ANQGSEA. The length of the CDR3 is 14 residues. Trimming removed 3 bases from V and 5 bases from J, with 13 bases in between.

In its sample, this clonotype was seen many times. V gene TRBV5-1 combines with J gene TRBJ2-3; weak D call: TRBD1 (6 bases). The CDR3 is 15 amino acids. Germline V CDR1 and CDR2: SGHRS, YFSETQ. V lost 4 bases, J lost 1 base, and 13 bases lay in between. DNA of the CDR3: TGCGCCAGCAGCCTCCTCCGGACAGGCACAGATACGCAGTATTTT. Its translation: CASSLLRTGTDTQYF.

In its sample, this clonotype was seen many times. The CDR3 spells CATSDTTGRNTGELFF. Here the CDR3 DNA reads TGTGCCACCAGTGACACCACAGGGAGGAACACCGGGGAGCTGTTTTTT. The chain uses TRBV24-1 and TRBJ2-2; TRBD1 might be the D (6 bases). Trimming removed 4 bases from V and 1 base from J, with 12 bases in between. This CDR3 is 16 amino acids long. Germline CDR1 and CDR2: KGHDR and SFDVKD.

The V call is TRBV5-4, the J call TRBJ2-7, with TRBD1 matching over 8 bases. This CDR3 is built from 15 residues. V was clipped by 2 bases and J by 5 bases; unmatched bases: 9. Germline assignment: CDR1 SGHNT and CDR2 YYREEE (reference sequence). This CDR3 is CASSFRTGTADEQYF. CDR3 DNA sequence: TGTGCCAGCAGCTTCCGGACAGGGACAGCGGACGAGCAGTACTTC.

Worth noting for this clonotype: Given a much more abundant clone one base away, this may be a read error. The chain is built from TRBV2 and TRBJ2-2; D not resolved. This CDR3 contains 14 residues. Trimming left V 5 bases short and J 5 bases short, with 12 bases between. The V gene's germline CDR1 is SNHLY and CDR2 FYNNEI. The DNA of the CDR3 is TGTGCCAGCAGTCTTCAAGACGGGACCGGGGAGCTGTTTTTT. It specifies CASSLQDGTGELFF.

In regard to this clonotype: A junction end diverges from the germline sequence, so it may reflect a read error. The chain recombines TRBV2 with TRBJ2-1, with D possibly being TRBD1 (5 bases). The CDR3 loop spans 14 amino acids. The germline CDR1 and CDR2 sequences are SNHLY and FYNNEI. CDR3: CASSGQGSLYEQFF. As DNA, the CDR3 is TGTGCCAGCAGTGGCCAGGGAAGTTTGTATGAGCAATTCTTC.

This clonotype appeared many times. This chain uses TRBV12-3 or TRBV12-4 with TRBJ2-2, with TRBD2 as a possible D gene (5 bases). CDR3 size: 13 residues. V lost 8 bases, J lost 6 bases, and 13 bases lay in between. The CDR3 DNA sequence: TGTGCCAGCCGCACACTAGTCTCCGGGGAGCTGTTTTTT. Protein sequence: CASRTLVSGELFF.

Many counts were recorded for this clonotype. The chain employs TRBV6-1 and TRBJ2-7, with D unresolved. The germline CDR1 and CDR2 sequences are MNHNS and SASEGT. Trimming pared 6 bases from V and 3 bases from J, leaving 9 bases between. The CDR3 spans 12 residues. Here the CDR3 DNA reads TGTGCCAGCAGACGGACGGGCTACGAGCAGTACTTC. Translated, it gives CASRRTGYEQYF.

Regarding this clonotype: A read error is possible here, since a much larger clone lies one base away. This chain uses TRBV28 with TRBJ1-2, with TRBD1 matching 7 bases. The CDR3 contains 13 residues. V trimming: 3 bases; J trimming: 7 bases; junction bases outside the gene matches: 5. From germline, CDR1 is MDHEN and CDR2 SYDVKM. The CDR3 region has the DNA TGTGCCAGCAGTTTTAACAGGGGCTGTGGCTACACCTTC. Translation: CASSFNRGCGYTF.

This clonotype showed up many times. The J gene is TRBJ1-1, the V gene TRBV6-2 or TRBV6-3; D uncertain. CDR1 is MNHEY and CDR2 is SVGEGT in the germline V gene. Trimming pared 6 bases from V and 10 bases from J, leaving 18 bases between. This CDR3 spans 13 amino acids. The CDR3 region is CASRENTVPIAFF. CDR3 DNA: TGTGCCAGCAGAGAAAACACCGTCCCCATAGCTTTCTTT.

This clonotype was detected a few times. V usage is TRBV5-1 and J usage is TRBJ2-3; tentatively, D is TRBD2 (6 bases). The germline CDR1 and CDR2 sequences are SGHRS and YFSETQ. CDR3 length: 14 residues. Trimming removed 4 bases at V and 4 bases at J, with 13 bases between. CDR3 nucleotide sequence: TGCGCCAGCAGCCCCCCGGAGGGACCAGATACGCAGTATTTT. Protein product: CASSPPEGPDTQYF.

This clonotype was recorded at least ten times. The chain links TRBV20-1 to TRBJ2-7, with 7 positions matching TRBD1. Germline trimming cut 1 base from V and 6 bases from J; bases unmatched to any gene: 12. CDR1 DFQATT and CDR2 SNEGSKA come from the germline V gene (reference sequence). The CDR3 length is 15 residues. In DNA form, the CDR3 reads TGCAGTGCTAGAGGTCTTCGACAGGGTGTTTTCGAGCAGTACTTC. It is translated as CSARGLRQGVFEQYF.

This chain connects TRBV15 to TRBJ2-7; D is unresolved. The CDR3 covers 15 residues. Trimming left V 0 bases short and J 2 bases short, with 11 bases between. Germline V gene sequence: CDR1 LNHNV, CDR2 YYDKDF (reference sequence). The CDR3: CATSRELGVTYEQYF. CDR3 nucleotide sequence: TGTGCCACCAGCAGAGAGTTGGGCGTAACCTACGAGCAGTACTTC.

This clonotype was detected ten times or more. The chain employs TRBV30 and TRBJ2-1, with 8 bases identical to TRBD2. The CDR3 is 14 amino acids. The germline V gene has CDR1 GTSNPN and CDR2 SVGIG (reference sequence). V gave up 5 bases and J gave up 0 bases; unmatched junction bases: 3. CDR3 in amino acids: CAWLAGPSYNEQFF. Written as DNA, the CDR3 is TGTGCCTGGTTAGCGGGGCCCTCCTACAATGAGCAGTTCTTC.

The gene calls are TRBV5-1 and TRBJ2-1; D gene ambiguous. Germline CDR1 SGHRS, CDR2 YFSETQ. This CDR3 has 14 amino acids. The V end was cut by 4 bases, the J end by 9 bases, with 17 bases between. Here the CDR3 DNA reads TGCGCCAGCAGCGTGTGGGCGACCGCCAGTGAGCAGTTCTTC. It encodes CASSVWATASEQFF.

This clonotype has a count of ten or more. This chain uses TRBV28 with TRBJ2-4, with D perhaps assigned TRBD1 or TRBD2 (5 bases each). Germline CDR1 is MDHEN and CDR2 is SYDVKM. The CDR3 contains 14 residues. Trimming removed 8 bases at V and 0 bases at J, with 11 bases between. CDR3 sequence (DNA): TGTGCCAGCGGCTCCGGGACAGCCAAAAACATTCAGTACTTC. Amino acid sequence: CASGSGTAKNIQYF.

This clonotype appeared many times. The chain combines TRBV4-1 with TRBJ2-1; D ambiguous. V was pared by 0 bases and J by 2 bases, with 11 bases between. This CDR3 has 16 amino acids. From germline, CDR1 is MGHRA and CDR2 YSYEKL. The CDR3 loop is CASSQDASSPYNEQFF. DNA of the CDR3: TGCGCCAGCAGCCAAGACGCGTCAAGCCCCTACAATGAGCAGTTCTTC.

This clonotype was counted at least ten times. The chain has TRBV5-1 and TRBJ2-4, with TRBD1 matching over 7 bases. The CDR3 sequence is 17 residues long. Germline values: CDR1 SGHRS, CDR2 YFSETQ. V shed 1 base and J 0 bases; nucleotides not matched to a gene: 7. CDR3 DNA: TGCGCCAGCAGCTTGTTACAGGGGCAACTAGCCAAAAACATTCAGTACTTC. This gives the protein CASSLLQGQLAKNIQYF.